Following are 23 T cell receptor beta chains from one sample sequenced in a study of blood T cell repertoires in COVID-19. TCRdb's table, derived via immunoSEQ multiplex PCR, lists solely in-frame clones and lacks some. The sample yields 97,000 or so clones, around four fifths seen once. Sequencing was carried out using peripheral blood. These TCRs come from a man aged 55 to 70 with active or convalescent COVID-19.

The chain uses TRBV5-1 and TRBJ2-7; 8 nucleotides align to TRBD1. V trimming: 4 bases; J trimming: 6 bases; junction bases outside the gene matches: 9. CDR1 is SGHRS and CDR2 is YFSETQ in the germline V gene. The CDR3 has 14 residues. CDR3 amino acids: CASSQNRGETEQYF. In DNA form, the CDR3 reads TGCGCCAGCAGCCAAAACAGGGGGGAGACCGAGCAGTACTTC.

The chain combines TRBV27 with TRBJ2-5; TRBD1 might be the D (5 bases). Germline lookup yields CDR1 MNHEY and CDR2 SMNVEV (reference sequence). This CDR3 is built from 14 residues. Trimming shortened V by 5 bases and J by 1 base, and 11 bases separated the two germline ends. CDR3: CASSPRTIQETQYF. For the CDR3, the DNA is TGTGCCAGCAGTCCCCGGACAATCCAAGAGACCCAGTACTTC.

The chain links TRBV10-2 to TRBJ2-7; TRBD2 might be the D (5 bases). Germline V CDR1 and CDR2: WSHSY, SAAADI. Trimming shortened V by 3 bases and J by 7 bases, and 16 bases separated the two germline ends. CDR3 length: 14 amino acids. For the CDR3, the DNA is TGCGCCAGCAGTGAACAAGGTCGTTCGGGGGAGCAGTACTTC. This gives the protein CASSEQGRSGEQYF.

The V call is TRBV27, the J call TRBJ1-1, with 9 nucleotides matching TRBD1. V lost 6 bases and J lost 2; bases outside the gene matches: 10. Germline assignment: CDR1 MNHEY and CDR2 SMNVEV (reference sequence). This CDR3 has 16 residues. The CDR3 DNA sequence: TGTGCCAGCAGCGGACAGGGGCCAGCTTTTAACACTGAAGCTTTCTTT. It translates to CASSGQGPAFNTEAFF.

The table lists this clone with a few counts. This chain joins TRBV13 and TRBJ1-1, with D possibly being TRBD1 (5 bases). The CDR3 is 12 amino acids. From germline, CDR1 is PRHDT and CDR2 FYEKMQ (reference sequence). V was trimmed by 5 bases and J by 8 bases, leaving 12 bases between them. DNA of the CDR3: TGTGCCAGCAGCAGGGGACTAGAAGAAGCTTTCTTT. This gives the protein CASSRGLEEAFF.

V gene TRBV4-1 combines with J gene TRBJ2-3, with 11 bases fitting TRBD2. The J segment lost 2 bases and the V segment lost 2 bases, leaving 3 bases of the junction unmatched. CDR3 length equals 16 residues. Germline CDR1 reads MGHRA; CDR2 reads YSYEKL. CDR3: CASSQRLAGLTDTQYF. DNA for the CDR3: TGCGCCAGCAGCCAAAGACTAGCGGGACTCACAGATACGCAGTATTTT.

This chain uses TRBV6-5 with TRBJ2-7; perhaps TRBD1 as D (5 bases). V lost 2 bases and J lost 2, with 13 bases in between. The CDR3 spans 15 residues. The germline gives CDR1 MNHEY, CDR2 SVGAGI. In DNA, the CDR3 is TGTGCCAGCAGTTACGTTCGCGAAGGGGCCTACGAGCAGTACTTC. Protein sequence: CASSYVREGAYEQYF.

The J gene is TRBJ1-4, the V gene TRBV19, with D maybe TRBD1 (6 bases). V was shortened by 3 bases and J by 8 bases, with 13 bases between the two germline ends. The CDR3 extends over 14 amino acids. Germline loops: CDR1 LNHDA, CDR2 SQIVND (reference sequence). CDR3 protein: CASSIGDRREKLFF. CDR3 nucleotide sequence: TGTGCCAGTAGTATCGGTGACAGGCGGGAAAAACTGTTTTTT.

In this sample, this clone turned up a few times. J is TRBJ1-3 and V is TRBV4-1; 9 nucleotides match TRBD1. J gave up 4 bases and V 4 bases, and 8 bases lay outside the gene matches. CDR1 is MGHRA and CDR2 is YSYEKL in the germline V gene. The CDR3 consists of 16 residues. CDR3 DNA sequence: TGCGCCAGCAGCCTAACACAGGGGGCGCAAGGAAACACCATATATTTT. Its protein is CASSLTQGAQGNTIYF.

The rearrangement links TRBV6-5 to TRBJ2-1, with TRBD1 matching 7 bases. J gave up 10 bases and V 7 bases, and 7 bases lay outside the gene matches. Germline assignment: CDR1 MNHEY and CDR2 SVGAGI. CDR3 length equals 12 residues. Here the CDR3 DNA reads TGTGCCAGCATGAACAGGGGTGGGGAGCAGTTCTTC. Translation: CASMNRGGEQFF.

The rearrangement joins TRBV7-3 to TRBJ2-3; 7 nucleotides align to TRBD2. J gave up 2 bases and V 6 bases, and 5 bases lay outside the gene matches. The germline V gene encodes CDR1 SGHTA and CDR2 FQGTGA. CDR3 length equals 14 residues. CDR3 sequence (DNA): TGTGCCAGCAGGGAGGGAGGGAACACAGATACGCAGTATTTT. This encodes CASREGGNTDTQYF.

The rearrangement joins TRBV11-3 to TRBJ2-1, with D possibly matching TRBD2 (6 bases). Germline CDR1 and CDR2: SGHNT and YENEEA. This CDR3 is 15 amino acids long. V was cut by 0 bases and J by 2 bases, with 8 bases left in between. CDR3 bases: TGTGCCAGCAGCTTAGAGGGAGGCGCCTACAATGAGCAGTTCTTC. Its translation: CASSLEGGAYNEQFF. The full variable domain, completed using reference TRBV11-3 and TRBJ2-1, is EAGVVQSPRYKIIEKKQPVAFWCNPISGHNTLYWYLQNLGQGPELLIRYENEEAVDDSQLPKDRFSAERLKGVDSTLKIQPAELGDSAVYLCASSLEGGAYNEQFFGPGTRLTVL.

The rearrangement links TRBV3-1 (or the pseudogene TRBV3-2) to TRBJ2-2, with TRBD1 identical over 7 bases. Germline loops: CDR1 LGHDT, CDR2 YNNKEL (reference sequence). CDR3 length: 12 residues. Trimming cost V 10 bases and J 6 bases; bases outside gene matches: 5. CDR3 protein: CATHQGAGELFF. As DNA, the CDR3 is TGTGCCACCCACCAGGGGGCCGGGGAGCTGTTTTTT.

V gene TRBV7-9 combines with J gene TRBJ1-2; 8 bases are a match to TRBD1. The germline V gene encodes CDR1 SEHNR and CDR2 FQNEAQ (reference sequence). The ends lost 5 bases at V and 4 bases at J; junction bases unmatched: 3. The CDR3 runs 13 residues. The CDR3 sequence: CASSPGQGYGYTF. CDR3 nucleotide sequence: TGTGCCAGCAGCCCCGGACAGGGCTATGGCTACACCTTC.

A word on this clone: The junction and the germline gene differ at one end; a read error may be behind it. The V gene is TRBV6-5, the J gene TRBJ1-5; 7 bases agree with TRBD1. This CDR3 spans 15 amino acids. Germline V gene sequence: CDR1 MNHEY, CDR2 SVGAGI. CDR3 bases: TGTGCCAGCAGTTCGCGACAGGGTAGCCATCAGCCCCAGCATTTT. It codes for CASSSRQGSHQPQHF.

The chain employs TRBV18 and TRBJ1-2; D is uncertain. CDR3 size: 14 residues. Trimming pared 3 bases from V and 6 bases from J, leaving 14 bases between. The germline gives CDR1 KGHSH, CDR2 LQKENI. CDR3 loop: CASSPNEAWDGYTF. Here the CDR3 DNA reads TGTGCCAGCTCACCTAACGAGGCTTGGGATGGCTACACCTTC.

The V gene is TRBV7-9, the J gene TRBJ2-1; maybe TRBD2 (5 bases). V shed 5 bases and J shed 0 bases, with 14 bases lying between them. The CDR3 runs to 16 residues. The V gene's germline CDR1 is SEHNR and CDR2 FQNEAQ (reference sequence). This CDR3 reads CASSLSLAGSYNEQFF. The CDR3 DNA follows: TGTGCCAGCAGCCTATCCTTGGCGGGCTCCTACAATGAGCAGTTCTTC.

The chain has TRBV4-3 and TRBJ2-3; tentative D call: TRBD2 (6 bases). With 5 bases removed from V and 3 bases from J, the gap between germline ends came to 9 bases. Per germline, CDR1 LGHNA and CDR2 YSLEER. This CDR3 is built from 13 residues. This CDR3 reads CASSKGLTDTQYF. CDR3 bases: TGCGCCAGCAGCAAGGGACTTACAGATACGCAGTATTTT.

This chain joins TRBV3-1 (or the pseudogene TRBV3-2) and TRBJ2-5; D may be TRBD1 (5 bases). There are 14 residues in the CDR3. Trimming shortened V by 0 bases and J by 6 bases, and 11 bases separated the two germline ends. From germline, CDR1 is LGHDT and CDR2 YNNKEL (reference sequence). CDR3 DNA: TGTGCCAGCAGCCAAGATCAGGGCGCGAAGACCCAGTACTTC. It encodes CASSQDQGAKTQYF.

V gene TRBV5-1 combines with J gene TRBJ1-1, with TRBD1 matching over 8 bases. The CDR3 has 13 residues. J gave up 6 bases and V 7 bases, and 8 bases lay outside the gene matches. Germline CDR1 reads SGHRS; CDR2 reads YFSETQ. The CDR3 DNA follows: TGCGCCAGCTCCGGGACAGGAGGCTCTGAAGCTTTCTTT. Protein: CASSGTGGSEAFF.

V gene TRBV6-5 combines with J gene TRBJ1-2, with 8 bases matching TRBD1. The V gene's germline CDR1 is MNHEY and CDR2 SVGAGI. V lost 0 bases and J lost 2; bases outside the gene matches: 5. The CDR3 extends over 16 amino acids. The CDR3 DNA follows: TGTGCCAGCAGTTACTCTGTCGGACAGGGAAACTATGGCTACACCTTC. Protein: CASSYSVGQGNYGYTF.

The V and J genes are TRBV28 and TRBJ2-7, with 14 bases lining up with TRBD2. With V trimmed by 3 bases and J by 3 bases, 25 bases remained unmatched. Germline assignment: CDR1 MDHEN and CDR2 SYDVKM. CDR3 size: 23 residues. CDR3 in amino acids: CASSFPGGLAGVIERLVNYEQYF. The CDR3 nucleotides are TGTGCCAGCAGTTTTCCGGGGGGACTAGCGGGAGTAATTGAGAGATTGGTAAACTACGAGCAGTACTTC.

CDR3 sequence (DNA): TGCAGCGTTGAAGAGCGAGGGGGCCGAGGCTACACCTTC. The encoded protein is CSVEERGGRGYTF. This sequence joins TRBV29-1 and TRBJ1-2; 7 bases align to TRBD1. CDR1 is SQVTM, CDR2 ANQGSEA, per germline. V shed 0 bases, J shed 8 bases, and the junction held 6 bases outside the gene matches. The CDR3 is 13 amino acids.